Sequencing of this TCR beta chain was carried out in a study of Tregs in tolerant kidney transplant recipients. The protocol was immunoSEQ multiplex PCR, while the TCRdb copy is restricted to in-frame clones and leaves out a portion. The sample has 60,000 or so clones; around four fifths are singletons. Unstimulated regulatory T cells (CD4+CD25+CD127-), CD4+CD25- non-regulatory cells, CD4 and CD8 cells were FACS-sorted from thawed PBMCs. Remarks on this clone: Its antigen is unknown.

Study-level points and caveats: Biological reproducibility was not directly addressed in this study.

This CDR3 comprises 13 residues. V was trimmed by 6 bases and J by 5 bases, leaving 13 bases between them. CDR1 is LNHDA and CDR2 is SQIVND in the germline V gene (reference sequence). Specimen: CD4+ T cells from blood. The sequence derives from a human donor in good health. The chain recombines TRBV19 with TRBJ2-5; D is unclear. The CDR3 sequence: CASSSTVSETQYF. CDR3 nucleotide sequence: TGTGCCAGTAGCTCTACAGTAAGTGAGACCCAGTACTTC.